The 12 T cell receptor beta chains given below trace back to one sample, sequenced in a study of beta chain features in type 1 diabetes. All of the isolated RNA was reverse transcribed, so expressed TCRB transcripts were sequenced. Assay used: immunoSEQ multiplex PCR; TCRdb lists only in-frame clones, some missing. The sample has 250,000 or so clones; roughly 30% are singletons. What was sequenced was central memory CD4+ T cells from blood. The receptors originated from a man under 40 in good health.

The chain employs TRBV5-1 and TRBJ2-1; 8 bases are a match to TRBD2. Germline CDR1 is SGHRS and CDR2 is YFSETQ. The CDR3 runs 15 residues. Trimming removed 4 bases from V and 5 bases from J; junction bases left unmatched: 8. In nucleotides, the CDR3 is TGCGCCAGCAGCCTTCTGGCGGGGGGAGACAATGAGCAGTTCTTC. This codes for CASSLLAGGDNEQFF.

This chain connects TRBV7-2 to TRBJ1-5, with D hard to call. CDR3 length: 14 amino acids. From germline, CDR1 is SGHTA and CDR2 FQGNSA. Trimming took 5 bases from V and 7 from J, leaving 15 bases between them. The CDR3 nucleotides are TGTGCCAGCAGCCCGAGTTCCGGCGGGCAGCCCCAGCATTTT. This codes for CASSPSSGGQPQHF.

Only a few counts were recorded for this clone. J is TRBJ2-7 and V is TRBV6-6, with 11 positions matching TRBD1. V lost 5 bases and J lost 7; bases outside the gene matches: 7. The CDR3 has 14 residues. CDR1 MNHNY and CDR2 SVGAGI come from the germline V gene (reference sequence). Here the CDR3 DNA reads TGTGCCAGCAGTCCAGGACAGGGGGCGGGTGAGCAGTACTTC. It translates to CASSPGQGAGEQYF.

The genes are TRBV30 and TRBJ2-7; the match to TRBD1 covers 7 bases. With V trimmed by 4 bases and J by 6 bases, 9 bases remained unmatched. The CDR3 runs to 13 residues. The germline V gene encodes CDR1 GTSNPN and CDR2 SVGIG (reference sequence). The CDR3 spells CAWTRDRAGEQYF. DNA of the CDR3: TGTGCCTGGACCCGAGACAGGGCTGGCGAGCAGTACTTC.

CDR3 amino acids: CASRGTEVGAFF. The CDR3 DNA reads as TGTGCCAGCAGAGGGACCGAAGTCGGGGCTTTCTTT. V is TRBV2 and J is TRBJ1-1; weak D call: TRBD1 (5 bases). Germline CDR1 is SNHLY and CDR2 is FYNNEI. V lost 6 bases to trimming and J lost 11 bases, with 16 bases between them. This CDR3 region has 12 residues. The whole variable domain, filled in from reference TRBV2 and TRBJ1-1, reads EPEVTQTPSHQVTQMGQEVILRCVPISNHLYFYWYRQILGQKVEFLVSFYNNEISEKSEIFDDQFSVERPDGSNFTLKIRSTKLEDSAMYFCASRGTEVGAFFGQGTRLTVV.

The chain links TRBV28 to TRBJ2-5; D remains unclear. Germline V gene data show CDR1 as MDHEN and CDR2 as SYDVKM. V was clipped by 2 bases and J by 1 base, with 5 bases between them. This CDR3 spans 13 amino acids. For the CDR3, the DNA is TGTGCCAGCAGTTTAAATATCCAAGAGACCCAGTACTTC. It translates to CASSLNIQETQYF.

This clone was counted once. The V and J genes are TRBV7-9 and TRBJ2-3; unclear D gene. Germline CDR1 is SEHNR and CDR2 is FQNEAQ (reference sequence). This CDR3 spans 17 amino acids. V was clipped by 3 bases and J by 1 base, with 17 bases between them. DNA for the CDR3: TGTGCCAGCAGCTTGGCGTCTAGTCAGAAAGGCACAGATACGCAGTATTTT. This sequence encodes CASSLASSQKGTDTQYF.

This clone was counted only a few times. This CDR3 is CASSWSGITDTQYF. CDR3 sequence (DNA): TGTGCCAGCAGCTGGTCGGGAATCACAGATACGCAGTATTTT. This sequence joins TRBV5-6 and TRBJ2-3; D possibly corresponds to TRBD2 (5 bases). The V end was cut by 3 bases, the J end by 2 bases, with 10 bases between. Germline V lookup: CDR1 SGHDT, CDR2 YYEEEE. This CDR3 has 14 residues.

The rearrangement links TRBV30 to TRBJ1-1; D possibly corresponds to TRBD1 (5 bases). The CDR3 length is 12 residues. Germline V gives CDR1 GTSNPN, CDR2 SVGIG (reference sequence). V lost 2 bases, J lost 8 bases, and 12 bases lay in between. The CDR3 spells CAWSTYPGEAFF. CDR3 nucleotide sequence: TGTGCCTGGAGTACGTATCCAGGGGAAGCTTTCTTT.

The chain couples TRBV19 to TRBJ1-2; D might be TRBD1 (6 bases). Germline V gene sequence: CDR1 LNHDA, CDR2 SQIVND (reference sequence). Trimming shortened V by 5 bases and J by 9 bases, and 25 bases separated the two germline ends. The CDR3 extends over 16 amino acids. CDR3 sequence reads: CASSVAGRSEQGRYTF. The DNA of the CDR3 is TGTGCCAGTAGTGTCGCCGGAAGGTCGGAACAGGGACGCTACACCTTC.

The CDR3 DNA reads TGCGCCAGCAGTGCAAGGGAGGGCACCGGGGAGCTGTTTTTT. Protein product: CASSAREGTGELFF. The chain recombines TRBV10-2 with TRBJ2-2; 7 positions match TRBD2. V shed 4 bases, J shed 4 bases, and the junction held 3 bases outside the gene matches. The germline V gene has CDR1 WSHSY and CDR2 SAAADI. The CDR3 spans 14 residues.

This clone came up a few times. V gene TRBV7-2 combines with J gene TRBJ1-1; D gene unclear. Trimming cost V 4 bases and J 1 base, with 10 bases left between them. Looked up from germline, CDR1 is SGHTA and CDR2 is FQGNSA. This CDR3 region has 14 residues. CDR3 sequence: CASSSTPGNTEAFF. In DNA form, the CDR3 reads TGTGCCAGCAGCTCAACTCCGGGGAACACTGAAGCTTTCTTT.